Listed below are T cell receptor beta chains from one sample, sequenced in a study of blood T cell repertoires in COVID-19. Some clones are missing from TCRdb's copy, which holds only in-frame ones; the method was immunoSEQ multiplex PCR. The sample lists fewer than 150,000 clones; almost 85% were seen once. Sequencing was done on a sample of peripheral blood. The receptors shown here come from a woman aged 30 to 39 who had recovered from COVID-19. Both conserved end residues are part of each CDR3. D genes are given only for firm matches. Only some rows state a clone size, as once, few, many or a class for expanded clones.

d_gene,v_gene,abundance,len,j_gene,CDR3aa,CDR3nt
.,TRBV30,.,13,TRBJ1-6,CAWDHTGEGPLHF,TGTGCCTGGGATCACACGGGAGAAGGTCCCCTCCACTTT
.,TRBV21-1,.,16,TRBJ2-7,CALDEERPPPPYEQYF,TGTGCCCTCGATGAGGAGCGGCCGCCCCCCCCCTACGAGCAGTACTTC
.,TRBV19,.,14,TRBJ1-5,CASTGQYSNQPQHF,TGTGCCAGTACAGGACAGTATAGCAATCAGCCCCAGCATTTT
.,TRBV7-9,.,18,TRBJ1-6,CASSLNRGRGRENSPLHF,TGTGCCAGCAGCTTAAATCGAGGGCGAGGGCGGGAAAATTCACCCCTCCACTTT
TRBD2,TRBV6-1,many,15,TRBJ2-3,CASSELAGGPDTQYF,TGTGCCAGCAGTGAACTAGCGGGAGGGCCAGATACGCAGTATTTT
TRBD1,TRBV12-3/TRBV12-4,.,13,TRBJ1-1,CASSLGTGDEAFF,TGTGCCAGCAGTTTAGGGACAGGGGATGAAGCTTTCTTT
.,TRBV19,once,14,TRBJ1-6,CASSRLGGNSPLHF,TGTGCCAGTAGTAGACTAGGTGGGAATTCACCCCTCCACTTT
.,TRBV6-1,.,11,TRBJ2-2,CASSEARDLFF,TGTGCCAGCAGTGAAGCGCGGGATCTGTTTTTT
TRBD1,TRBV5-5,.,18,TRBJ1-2,CASSLVHIPGTGDYGYTF,TGTGCCAGCAGCTTGGTTCATATCCCGGGGACAGGGGACTATGGCTACACCTTC
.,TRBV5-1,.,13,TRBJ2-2,CASSLRQAGELFF,TGCGCCAGCAGCTTGCGACAGGCCGGGGAGCTGTTTTTT
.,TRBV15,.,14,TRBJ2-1,CATSSQGDSDEQFF,TGTGCCACCAGTTCACAGGGTGATTCAGATGAGCAGTTCTTC
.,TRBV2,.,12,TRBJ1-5,CASSGGDQPQHF,TGTGCCAGCAGTGGGGGCGACCAGCCCCAGCATTTT
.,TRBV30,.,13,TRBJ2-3,CAWQQRERDTQYF,TGTGCCTGGCAACAGAGAGAAAGGGATACGCAGTATTTT
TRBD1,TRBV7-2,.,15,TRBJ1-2,CASSMRQGDIYGYTF,TGTGCCAGCAGCATGAGACAGGGGGACATATATGGCTACACCTTC
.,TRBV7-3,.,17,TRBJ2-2,CASSLRGQAVNTGELFF,TGTGCCAGCAGCTTAAGGGGGCAAGCGGTGAACACCGGGGAGCTGTTTTTT
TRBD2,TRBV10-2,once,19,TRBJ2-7,CASSGGLAKTPGEAYEQYF,TGCGCCAGCAGTGGAGGACTAGCGAAAACCCCAGGGGAAGCCTACGAGCAGTACTTC
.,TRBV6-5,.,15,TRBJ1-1,CASSWSRPGDTEAFF,TGTGCCAGCAGTTGGTCTCGGCCCGGGGACACTGAAGCTTTCTTT
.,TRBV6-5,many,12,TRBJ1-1,CASSTGNTEAFF,TGTGCCAGCAGTACAGGGAACACTGAAGCTTTCTTT
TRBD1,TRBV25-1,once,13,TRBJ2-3,CASTRDRTDTQYF,TGTGCCAGCACGAGGGACAGGACAGATACGCAGTATTTT
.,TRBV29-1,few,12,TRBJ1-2,CSVEGQGRGYTF,TGCAGCGTTGAAGGGCAGGGTAGGGGCTACACCTTC
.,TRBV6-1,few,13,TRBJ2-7,CASSESGFYEQYF,TGTGCCAGCAGTGAATCGGGATTCTACGAGCAGTACTTC
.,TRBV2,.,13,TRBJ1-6,CASSEEHNSPLHF,TGTGCCAGCAGTGAAGAGCATAATTCACCCCTCCACTTT
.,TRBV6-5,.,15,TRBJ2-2,CASSYETTNTGELFF,TGTGCCAGCAGTTACGAGACTACGAACACCGGGGAGCTGTTTTTT